Listed here is a single TCR beta chain. A clone one base away is much larger, so this may be a read error. The entry originates in a study of CD8+CD57+ T cells in acquired aplastic anemia. Across the whole study: The DNA of sorted CD4+ and CD8+ cells averaged about 3 ug.

This CDR3 is 20 amino acids long. Germline assignment: CDR1 LNHDA and CDR2 SQIVND (reference sequence). Patients who underwent sequencing had shown CD8+CD57+ cell expansion by flow cytometry. Profiling that covered TCR beta VDJ and CDR3 relied on genomic DNA as its template. MiXCR, run by TCRdb on the reads, gives a single entry per CDR3 protein. Found here are some 120,000 distinct CDR3 sequences, approximately 41% of them singletons; the top ten hold more than 2.5%. Input material: sorted CD4+, CD8+, or CD8+CD57+ T cells (not recorded which) from PBMCs. J is TRBJ1-5 and V is TRBV19; D possibly corresponds to TRBD1 (6 bases). This clonotype originated in a human donor with aplastic anemia. The CDR3 DNA reads TGTGCCAGTGGTATGGCGCTCGAGGGGGGCGTTTTCTTGGGGAATCAGCCCCAGCATTTT. Amino acid sequence: CASGMALEGGVFLGNQPQHF.